This T cell receptor (beta chain) was captured in a study of radiotherapy plus CTLA-4 blockade in lung cancer. For the study at large: There were objective responses in 15% to 20% of patients, and over 30% had disease control. Study observations and caveats: Reports state that early shifts in blood T cell clones, with interferon-beta, best predicted response. Radiotherapy with ipilimumab was followed by blood expansion of tumor-derived clones.

Germline CDR1 is SGHNT and CDR2 is YYREEE (reference sequence). The V end was cut by 0 bases, the J end by 2 bases, with 8 bases between. The length of the CDR3 is 14 residues. Profiled with immunoSEQ multiplex PCR; TCRdb holds only in-frame clones, not every one. The sample consists of tens of thousands of clones, around 80% of them appearing once. This clone has just a few counts. Its specificity is not known. This TCR came from a human donor with non-small cell lung cancer who had stable disease on radiotherapy plus ipilimumab. Here the sequenced sample was peripheral blood, taken from a patient treated with radiotherapy plus ipilimumab. The rearrangement uses TRBV5-4 and TRBJ1-2; the D is unclear. CDR3 coding DNA: TGTGCCAGCAGCTTGGGGTGGTCGAACTATGGCTACACCTTC. It is translated as CASSLGWSNYGYTF.